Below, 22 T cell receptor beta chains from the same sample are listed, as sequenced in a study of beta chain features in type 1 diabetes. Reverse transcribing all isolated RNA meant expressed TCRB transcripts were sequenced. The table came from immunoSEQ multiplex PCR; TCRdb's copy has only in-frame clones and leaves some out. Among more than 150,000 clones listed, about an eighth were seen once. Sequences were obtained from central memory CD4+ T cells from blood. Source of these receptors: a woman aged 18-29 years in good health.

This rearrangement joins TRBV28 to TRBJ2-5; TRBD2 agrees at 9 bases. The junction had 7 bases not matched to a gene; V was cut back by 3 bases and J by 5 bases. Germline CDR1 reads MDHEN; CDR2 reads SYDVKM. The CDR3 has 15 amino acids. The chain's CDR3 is CASSLLAGGPETQYF. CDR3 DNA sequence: TGTGCCAGCAGTTTGCTGGCGGGAGGGCCGGAGACCCAGTACTTC.

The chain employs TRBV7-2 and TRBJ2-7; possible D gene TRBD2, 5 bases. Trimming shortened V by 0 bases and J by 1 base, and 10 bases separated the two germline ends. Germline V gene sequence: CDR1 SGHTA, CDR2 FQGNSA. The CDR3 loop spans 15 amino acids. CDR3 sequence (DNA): TGTGCCAGCAGCTTAGCAGGACTCCTTTCCTACGAGCAGTACTTC. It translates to CASSLAGLLSYEQYF. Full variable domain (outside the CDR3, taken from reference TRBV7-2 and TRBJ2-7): GAGVSQSPSNKVTEKGKDVELRCDPISGHTALYWYRQSLGQGLEFLIYFQGNSAPDKSGLPSDRFSAERTGGSVSTLTIQRTQQEDSAVYLCASSLAGLLSYEQYFGPGTRLTVT.

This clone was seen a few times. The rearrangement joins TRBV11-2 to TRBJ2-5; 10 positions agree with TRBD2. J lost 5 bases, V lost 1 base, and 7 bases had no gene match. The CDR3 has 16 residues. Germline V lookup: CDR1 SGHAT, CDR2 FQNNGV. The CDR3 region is CASSLAVTSGRETQYF. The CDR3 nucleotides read TGTGCCAGCAGCTTAGCGGTGACTAGCGGGCGCGAGACCCAGTACTTC.

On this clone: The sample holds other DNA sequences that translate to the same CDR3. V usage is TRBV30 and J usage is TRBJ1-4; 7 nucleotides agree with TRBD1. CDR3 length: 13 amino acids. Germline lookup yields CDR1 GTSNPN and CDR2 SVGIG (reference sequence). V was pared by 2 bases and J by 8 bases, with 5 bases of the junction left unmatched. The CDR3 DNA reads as TGTGCCTGGAGTCCCAGGGGGTCCGAAAAACTGTTTTTT. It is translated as CAWSPRGSEKLFF.

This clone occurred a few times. CDR3 nucleotide sequence: TGTGCCAGCAGCGGAGGGACAGCCTTCACAGATACGCAGTATTTT. Translating it yields CASSGGTAFTDTQYF. The rearrangement links TRBV7-9 to TRBJ2-3; D is perhaps TRBD1 (7 bases). V was pared by 5 bases and J by 2 bases, with 14 bases between. Germline CDR1 reads SEHNR; CDR2 reads FQNEAQ (reference sequence). The CDR3 has 15 residues.

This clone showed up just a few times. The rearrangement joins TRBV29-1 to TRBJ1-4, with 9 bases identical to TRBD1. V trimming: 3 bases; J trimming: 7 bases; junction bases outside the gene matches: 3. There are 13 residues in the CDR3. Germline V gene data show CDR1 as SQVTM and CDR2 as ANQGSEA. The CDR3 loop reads CSVDGTGTEKLFF. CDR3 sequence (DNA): TGCAGCGTTGACGGGACAGGGACTGAAAAACTGTTTTTT.

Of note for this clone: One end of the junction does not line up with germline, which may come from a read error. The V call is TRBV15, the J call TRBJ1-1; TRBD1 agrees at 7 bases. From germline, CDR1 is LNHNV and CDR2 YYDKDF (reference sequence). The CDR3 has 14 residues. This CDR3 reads CATSRAGGNAEAFF. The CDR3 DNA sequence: TGTGCCACCAGCAGAGCAGGGGGGAACGCTGAAGCTTTCTTT.

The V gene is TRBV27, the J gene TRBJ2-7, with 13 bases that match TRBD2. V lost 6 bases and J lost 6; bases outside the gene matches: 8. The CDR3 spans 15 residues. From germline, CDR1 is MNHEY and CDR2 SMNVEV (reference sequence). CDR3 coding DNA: TGTGCCAGCAGCCCCACTAGCGGGAGGGCCCCCGAGCAGTACTTC. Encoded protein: CASSPTSGRAPEQYF.

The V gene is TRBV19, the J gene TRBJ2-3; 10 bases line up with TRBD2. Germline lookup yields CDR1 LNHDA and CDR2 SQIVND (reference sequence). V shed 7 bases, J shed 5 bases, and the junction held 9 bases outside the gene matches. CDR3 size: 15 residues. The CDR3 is CASTIGTSEGDTQYF. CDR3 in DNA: TGTGCCAGTACCATCGGGACTAGCGAAGGAGATACGCAGTATTTT.

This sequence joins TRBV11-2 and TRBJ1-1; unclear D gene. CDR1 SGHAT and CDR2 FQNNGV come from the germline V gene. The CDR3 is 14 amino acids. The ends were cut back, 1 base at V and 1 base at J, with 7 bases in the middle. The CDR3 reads CASSLGLANTEAFF. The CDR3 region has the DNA TGTGCCAGCAGCTTAGGGTTAGCGAACACTGAAGCTTTCTTT.

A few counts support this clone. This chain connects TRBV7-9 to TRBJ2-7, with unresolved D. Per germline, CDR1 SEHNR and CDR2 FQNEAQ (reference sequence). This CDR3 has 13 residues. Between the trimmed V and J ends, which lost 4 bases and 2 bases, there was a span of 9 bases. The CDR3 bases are TGTGCCAGCAGCTACGCCCCTACCTACGAGCAGTACTTC. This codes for CASSYAPTYEQYF.

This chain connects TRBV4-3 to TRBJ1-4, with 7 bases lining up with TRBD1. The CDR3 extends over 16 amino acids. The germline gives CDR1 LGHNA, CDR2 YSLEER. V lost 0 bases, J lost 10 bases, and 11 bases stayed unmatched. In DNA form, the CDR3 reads TGCGCCAGCAGCCAAGATCCGGGACAGCCCTCACCAAAACTGTTTTTT. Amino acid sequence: CASSQDPGQPSPKLFF.

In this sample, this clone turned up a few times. The CDR3 here is CASSGGTGRNQPQHF. The CDR3 bases are TGTGCCAGTAGTGGTGGGACAGGCCGGAATCAGCCCCAGCATTTT. This chain uses TRBV19 with TRBJ1-5; 8 bases are a match to TRBD1. Germline V gene data show CDR1 as LNHDA and CDR2 as SQIVND (reference sequence). V trimming: 5 bases; J trimming: 4 bases; junction bases outside the gene matches: 7. The CDR3 spans 15 residues.

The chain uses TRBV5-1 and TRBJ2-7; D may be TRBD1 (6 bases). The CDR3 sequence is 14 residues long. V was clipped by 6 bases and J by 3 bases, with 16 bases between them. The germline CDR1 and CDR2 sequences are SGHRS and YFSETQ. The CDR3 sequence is CASTIRLGGYEQYF. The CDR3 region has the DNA TGCGCCAGCACCATACGGTTAGGGGGCTACGAGCAGTACTTC.

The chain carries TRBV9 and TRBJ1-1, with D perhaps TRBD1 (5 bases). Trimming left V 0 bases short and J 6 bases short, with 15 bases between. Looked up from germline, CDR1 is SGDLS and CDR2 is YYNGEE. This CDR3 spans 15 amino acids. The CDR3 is CASSVGGGYHAEAFF. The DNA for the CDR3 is TGTGCCAGCAGCGTAGGGGGGGGATATCACGCTGAAGCTTTCTTT.

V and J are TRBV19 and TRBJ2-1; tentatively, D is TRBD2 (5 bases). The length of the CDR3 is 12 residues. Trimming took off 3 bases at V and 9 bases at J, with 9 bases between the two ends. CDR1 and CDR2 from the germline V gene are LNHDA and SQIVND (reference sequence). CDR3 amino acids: CASSIWESEQFF. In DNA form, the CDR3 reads TGTGCCAGTAGTATTTGGGAGAGTGAGCAGTTCTTC.

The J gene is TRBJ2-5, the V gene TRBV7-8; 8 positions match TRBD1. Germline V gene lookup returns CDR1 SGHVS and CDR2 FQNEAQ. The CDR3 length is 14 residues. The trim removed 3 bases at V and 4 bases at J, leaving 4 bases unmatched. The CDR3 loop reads CASSFPQGGETQYF. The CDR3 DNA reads TGTGCCAGCAGCTTCCCACAGGGGGGAGAGACCCAGTACTTC.

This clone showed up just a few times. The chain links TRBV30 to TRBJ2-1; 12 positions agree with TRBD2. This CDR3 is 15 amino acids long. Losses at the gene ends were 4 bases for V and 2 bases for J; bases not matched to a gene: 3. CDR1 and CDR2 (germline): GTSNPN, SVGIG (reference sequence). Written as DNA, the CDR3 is TGTGCCTGGACCAGACTAGCGGGGGCCTACAATGAGCAGTTCTTC. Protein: CAWTRLAGAYNEQFF.

CDR3 region: CASQEGNQPQHF. DNA of the CDR3: TGTGCCAGCCAGGAGGGGAATCAGCCCCAGCATTTT. The chain combines TRBV2 with TRBJ1-5; TRBD1 might be the D (5 bases). Germline values: CDR1 SNHLY, CDR2 FYNNEI. There are 12 residues in the CDR3. V was pared by 8 bases and J by 4 bases, with 9 bases between.

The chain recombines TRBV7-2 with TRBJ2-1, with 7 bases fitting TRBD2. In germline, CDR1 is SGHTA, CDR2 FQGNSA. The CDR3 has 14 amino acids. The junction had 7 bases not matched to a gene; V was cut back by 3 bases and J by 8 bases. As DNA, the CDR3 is TGTGCCAGCAGCTTGGGACTACAAGGGGATGAGCAGTTCTTC. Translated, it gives CASSLGLQGDEQFF.

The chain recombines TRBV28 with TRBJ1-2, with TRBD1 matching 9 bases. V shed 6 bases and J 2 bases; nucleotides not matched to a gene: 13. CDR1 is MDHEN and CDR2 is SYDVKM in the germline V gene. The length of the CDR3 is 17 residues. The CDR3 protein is CASRSSTGGASNYGYTF. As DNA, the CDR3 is TGTGCCAGCAGGAGCTCAACAGGGGGCGCGTCGAACTATGGCTACACCTTC.

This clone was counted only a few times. CDR3 region: CASSLPGSQREETQYF. As DNA, the CDR3 is TGTGCCAGCAGCTTACCCGGGAGTCAACGTGAAGAGACCCAGTACTTC. This chain connects TRBV7-2 to TRBJ2-5, with a possible D match to TRBD2 (6 bases). The germline gives CDR1 SGHTA, CDR2 FQGNSA. CDR3 length: 16 amino acids. Trimming cost V 2 bases and J 3 bases, with 16 bases left between them.